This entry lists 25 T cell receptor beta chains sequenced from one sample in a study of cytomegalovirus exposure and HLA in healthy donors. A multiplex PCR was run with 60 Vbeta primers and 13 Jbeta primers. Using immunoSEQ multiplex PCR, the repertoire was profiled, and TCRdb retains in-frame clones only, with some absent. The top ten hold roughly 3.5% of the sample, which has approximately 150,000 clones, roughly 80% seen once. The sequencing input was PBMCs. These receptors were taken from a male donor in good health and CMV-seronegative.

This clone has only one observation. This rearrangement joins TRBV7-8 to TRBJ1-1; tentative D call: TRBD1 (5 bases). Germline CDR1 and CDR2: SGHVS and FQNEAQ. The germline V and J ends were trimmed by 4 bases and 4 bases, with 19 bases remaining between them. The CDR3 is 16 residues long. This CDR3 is CASSSRGGARGTEAFF. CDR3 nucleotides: TGTGCCAGCAGCTCACGAGGAGGGGCTCGAGGCACTGAAGCTTTCTTT.

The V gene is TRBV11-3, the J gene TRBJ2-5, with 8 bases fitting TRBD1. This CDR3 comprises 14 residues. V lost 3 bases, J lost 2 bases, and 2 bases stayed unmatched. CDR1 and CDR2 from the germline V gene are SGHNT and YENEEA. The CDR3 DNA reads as TGTGCCAGCAGCTTCGGACAGGGACAAGAGACCCAGTACTTC. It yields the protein CASSFGQGQETQYF.

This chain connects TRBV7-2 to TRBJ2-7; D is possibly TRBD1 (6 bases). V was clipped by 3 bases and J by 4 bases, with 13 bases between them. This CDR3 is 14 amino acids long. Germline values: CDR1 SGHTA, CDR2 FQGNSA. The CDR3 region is CASSLGTGQYEQYF. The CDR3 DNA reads TGTGCCAGCAGCTTGGGAACGGGACAATACGAGCAGTACTTC.

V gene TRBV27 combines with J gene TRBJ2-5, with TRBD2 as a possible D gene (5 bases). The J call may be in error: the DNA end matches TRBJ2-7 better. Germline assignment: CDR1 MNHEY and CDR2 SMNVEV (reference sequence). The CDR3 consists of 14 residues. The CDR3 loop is CASSSPLASYEQYF. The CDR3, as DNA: TGTGCCAGCAGTTCACCGCTAGCTTCCTACGAGCAGTACTTC.

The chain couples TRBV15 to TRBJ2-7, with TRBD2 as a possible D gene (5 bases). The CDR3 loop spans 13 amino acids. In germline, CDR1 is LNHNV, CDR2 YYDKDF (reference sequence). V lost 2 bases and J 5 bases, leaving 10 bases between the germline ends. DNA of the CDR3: TGTGCCACCAGCAGAACAACTAGTGACGAGCAGTACTTC. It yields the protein CATSRTTSDEQYF.

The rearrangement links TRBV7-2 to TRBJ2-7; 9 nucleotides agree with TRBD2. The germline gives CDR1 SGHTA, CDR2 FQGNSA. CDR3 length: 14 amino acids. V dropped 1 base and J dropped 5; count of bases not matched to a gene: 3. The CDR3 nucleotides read TGTGCCAGCAGCTTAGGTGCGGGAGGGGACGAGCAGTACTTC. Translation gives CASSLGAGGDEQYF.

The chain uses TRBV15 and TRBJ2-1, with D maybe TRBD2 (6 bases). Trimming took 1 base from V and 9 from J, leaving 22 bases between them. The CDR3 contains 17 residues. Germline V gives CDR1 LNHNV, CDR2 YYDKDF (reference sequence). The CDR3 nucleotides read TGTGCCACCAGCAGAGGAGGTGGCGGGGACGTTCGGGGTGAGCAGTTCTTC. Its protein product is CATSRGGGGDVRGEQFF.

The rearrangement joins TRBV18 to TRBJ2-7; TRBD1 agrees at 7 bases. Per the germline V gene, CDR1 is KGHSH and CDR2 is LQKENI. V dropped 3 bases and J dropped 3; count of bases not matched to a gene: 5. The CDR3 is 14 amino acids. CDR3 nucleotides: TGTGCCAGCTCACCCGCGACAGGGAACTACGAGCAGTACTTC. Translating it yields CASSPATGNYEQYF.

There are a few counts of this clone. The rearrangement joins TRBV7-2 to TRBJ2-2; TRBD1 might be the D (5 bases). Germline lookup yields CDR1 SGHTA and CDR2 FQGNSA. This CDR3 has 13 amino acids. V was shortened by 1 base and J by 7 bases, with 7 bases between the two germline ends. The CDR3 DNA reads TGTGCCAGCAGCTTAGACACAGGCGGGGAGCTGTTTTTT. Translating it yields CASSLDTGGELFF.

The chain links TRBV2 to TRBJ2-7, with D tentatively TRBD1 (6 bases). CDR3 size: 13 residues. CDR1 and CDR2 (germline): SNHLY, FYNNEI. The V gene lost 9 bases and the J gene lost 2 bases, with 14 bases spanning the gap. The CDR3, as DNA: TGTGCCAGAAGACAGGCCGCAGCCTACGAGCAGTACTTC. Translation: CARRQAAAYEQYF.

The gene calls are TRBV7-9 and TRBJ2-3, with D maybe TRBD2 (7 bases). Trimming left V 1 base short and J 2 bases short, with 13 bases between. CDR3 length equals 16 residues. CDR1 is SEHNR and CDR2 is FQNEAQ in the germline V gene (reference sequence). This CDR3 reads CASSLGEGELTDTQYF. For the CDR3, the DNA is TGTGCCAGCAGCTTAGGGGAGGGGGAGCTCACAGATACGCAGTATTTT.

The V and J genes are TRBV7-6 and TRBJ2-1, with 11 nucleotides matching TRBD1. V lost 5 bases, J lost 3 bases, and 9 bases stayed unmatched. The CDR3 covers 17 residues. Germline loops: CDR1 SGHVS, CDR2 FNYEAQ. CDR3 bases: TGTGCCAGCAGCCCGAGACCGGGACAGGGGGGCTACAATGAGCAGTTCTTC. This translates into CASSPRPGQGGYNEQFF. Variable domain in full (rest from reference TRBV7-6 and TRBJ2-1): GAGVSQSPRYKVTKRGQDVALRCDPISGHVSLYWYRQALGQGPEFLTYFNYEAQQDKSGLPNDRFSAERPEGSISTLTIQRTEQRDSAMYRCASSPRPGQGGYNEQFFGPGTRLTVL.

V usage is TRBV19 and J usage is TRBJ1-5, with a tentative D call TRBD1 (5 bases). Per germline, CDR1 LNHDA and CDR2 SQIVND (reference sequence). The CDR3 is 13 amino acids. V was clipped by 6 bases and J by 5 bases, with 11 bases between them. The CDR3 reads CASRSQVDQPQHF. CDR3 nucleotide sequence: TGTGCCAGTAGATCACAGGTGGATCAGCCCCAGCATTTT. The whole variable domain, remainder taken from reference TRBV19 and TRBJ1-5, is DGGITQSPKYLFRKEGQNVTLSCEQNLNHDAMYWYRQDPGQGLRLIYYSQIVNDFQKGDIAEGYSVSREKKESFPLTVTSAQKNPTAFYLCASRSQVDQPQHFGDGTRLSIL.

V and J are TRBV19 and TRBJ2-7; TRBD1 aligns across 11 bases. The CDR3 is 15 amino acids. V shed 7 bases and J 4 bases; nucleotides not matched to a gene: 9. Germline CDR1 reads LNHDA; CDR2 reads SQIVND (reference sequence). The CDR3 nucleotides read TGTGCCAGTAAAAAGACCGGGACAGGGGGTTACGAGCAGTACTTC. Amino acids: CASKKTGTGGYEQYF.

The CDR3 sequence is CASSQGHRGAEKLFF. CDR3 DNA sequence: TGTGCCAGCAGCCAAGGGCACAGGGGGGCTGAAAAACTGTTTTTT. The V gene is TRBV4-2, the J gene TRBJ1-4; 8 bases line up with TRBD1. V shed 1 base, J shed 7 bases, and the junction held 5 bases outside the gene matches. The CDR3 runs 15 residues. Germline lookup yields CDR1 LGHNA and CDR2 YNFKEQ.

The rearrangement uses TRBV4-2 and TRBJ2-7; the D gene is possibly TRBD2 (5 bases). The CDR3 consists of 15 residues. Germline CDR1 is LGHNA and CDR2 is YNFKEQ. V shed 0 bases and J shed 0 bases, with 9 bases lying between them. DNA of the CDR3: TGTGCCAGCAGCCAAGATCGGGGAGCCTCCTACGAGCAGTACTTC. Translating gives CASSQDRGASYEQYF.

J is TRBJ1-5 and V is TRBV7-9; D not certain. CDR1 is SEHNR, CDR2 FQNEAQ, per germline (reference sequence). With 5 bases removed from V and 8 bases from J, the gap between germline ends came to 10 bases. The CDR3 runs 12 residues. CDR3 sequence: CASSAINEPQHF. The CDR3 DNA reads TGTGCCAGCAGCGCTATTAACGAGCCCCAGCATTTT.

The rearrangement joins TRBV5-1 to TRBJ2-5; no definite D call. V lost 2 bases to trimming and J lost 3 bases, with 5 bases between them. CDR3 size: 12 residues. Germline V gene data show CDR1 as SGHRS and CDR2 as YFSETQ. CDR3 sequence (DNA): TGCGCCAGCAGCTTATTTAAAGAGACCCAGTACTTC. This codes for CASSLFKETQYF.

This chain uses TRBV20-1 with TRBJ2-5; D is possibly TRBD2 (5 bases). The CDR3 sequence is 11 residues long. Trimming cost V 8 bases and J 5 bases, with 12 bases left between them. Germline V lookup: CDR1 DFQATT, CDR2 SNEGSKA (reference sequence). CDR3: CSTLGWETQYF. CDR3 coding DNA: TGCAGTACACTAGGGTGGGAGACCCAGTACTTC.

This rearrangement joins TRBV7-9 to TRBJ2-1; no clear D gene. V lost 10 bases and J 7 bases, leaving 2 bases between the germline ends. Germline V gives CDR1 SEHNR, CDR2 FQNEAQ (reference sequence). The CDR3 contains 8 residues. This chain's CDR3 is CATNEQFF. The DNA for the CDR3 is TGTGCCACGAATGAGCAGTTCTTC.

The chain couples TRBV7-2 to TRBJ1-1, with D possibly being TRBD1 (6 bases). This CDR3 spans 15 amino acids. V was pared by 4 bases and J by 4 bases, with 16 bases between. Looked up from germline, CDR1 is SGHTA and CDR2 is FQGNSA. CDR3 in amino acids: CASSSSGTHFTEAFF. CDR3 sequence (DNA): TGTGCCAGCAGCTCATCCGGGACACATTTCACTGAAGCTTTCTTT. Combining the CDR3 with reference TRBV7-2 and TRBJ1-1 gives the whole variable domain GAGVSQSPSNKVTEKGKDVELRCDPISGHTALYWYRQSLGQGLEFLIYFQGNSAPDKSGLPSDRFSAERTGGSVSTLTIQRTQQEDSAVYLCASSSSGTHFTEAFFGQGTRLTVV.

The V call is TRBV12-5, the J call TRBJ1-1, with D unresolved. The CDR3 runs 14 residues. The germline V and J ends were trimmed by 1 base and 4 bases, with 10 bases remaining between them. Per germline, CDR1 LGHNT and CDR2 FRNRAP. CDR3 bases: TGTGCTAGTGGTTTGGAGGTCCTAGCCACTGAAGCTTTCTTT. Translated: CASGLEVLATEAFF.

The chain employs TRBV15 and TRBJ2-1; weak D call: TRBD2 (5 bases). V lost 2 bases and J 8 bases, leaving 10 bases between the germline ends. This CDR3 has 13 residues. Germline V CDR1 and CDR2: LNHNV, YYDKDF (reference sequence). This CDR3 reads CATSRTEVDEQFF. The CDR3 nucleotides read TGTGCCACCAGCAGAACGGAGGTAGATGAGCAGTTCTTC.

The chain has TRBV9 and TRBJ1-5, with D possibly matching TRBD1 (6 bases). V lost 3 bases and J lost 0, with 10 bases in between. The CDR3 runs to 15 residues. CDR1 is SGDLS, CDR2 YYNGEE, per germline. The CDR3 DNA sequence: TGTGCCAGCAGCGAGGGGGTTTATAGCAATCAGCCCCAGCATTTT. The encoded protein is CASSEGVYSNQPQHF.

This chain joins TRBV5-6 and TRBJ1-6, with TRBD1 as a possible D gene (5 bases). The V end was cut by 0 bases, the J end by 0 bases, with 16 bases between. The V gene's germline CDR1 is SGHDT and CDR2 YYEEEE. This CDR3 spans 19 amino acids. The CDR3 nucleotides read TGTGCCAGCAGCTTGGGCCCAGGAGGGGCGGCCTCCTATAATTCACCCCTCCACTTT. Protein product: CASSLGPGGAASYNSPLHF.